What follows are 8 T cell receptor beta chains derived from one specimen sequenced in a study of CD8+CD57+ T cells in acquired aplastic anemia. Researchers used genomic DNA as the template to profile TCR beta VDJ and CDR3. Via MiXCR, TCRdb re-called the reads, giving one row per CDR3 protein. The sample has some 210,000 distinct CDR3 sequences, around 60% seen once. The specimen sequenced was sorted CD4+, CD8+, or CD8+CD57+ T cells (not recorded which) from PBMCs. These receptors came from a human donor in good health.

This clonotype was recorded at least ten times. The chain recombines TRBV6-5 with TRBJ1-1; D not resolved. Trimming took off 0 bases at V and 1 base at J, with 12 bases between the two ends. The CDR3 sequence is 16 residues long. Germline V lookup: CDR1 MNHEY, CDR2 SVGAGI. The CDR3 sequence is CASSYSVARTNTEAFF. CDR3 nucleotide sequence: TGTGCCAGCAGTTACTCGGTGGCCAGGACGAACACTGAAGCTTTCTTT.

This clonotype occurred many times. The CDR3 region has the DNA TGTGCCAGCAGGGCCGGGACAGCCTATGAAAAACTGTTTTTT. Translated, it gives CASRAGTAYEKLFF. The gene calls are TRBV5-8 and TRBJ1-4; 7 bases line up with TRBD1. The CDR3 covers 14 residues. V shed 5 bases, J shed 6 bases, and the junction held 7 bases outside the gene matches. Germline V gene lookup returns CDR1 SGHTS and CDR2 YDEGEE.

The chain is built from TRBV2 and TRBJ2-7, with D possibly matching TRBD1 (6 bases). There are 14 residues in the CDR3. V was cut by 6 bases and J by 2 bases, with 14 bases left in between. Germline lookup yields CDR1 SNHLY and CDR2 FYNNEI. In nucleotides, the CDR3 is TGTGCCAGCAGGCCCGGGACATTACCCTACGAGCAGTACTTC. This codes for CASRPGTLPYEQYF.

This clonotype has a single count. The chain has TRBV20-1 and TRBJ2-3; the match to TRBD1 covers 8 bases. Germline CDR1 is DFQATT and CDR2 is SNEGSKA (reference sequence). J gave up 5 bases and V 7 bases, and 5 bases lay outside the gene matches. This CDR3 region has 12 residues. CDR3 loop: CSGARGRDTQYF. CDR3 coding DNA: TGCAGTGGCGCCAGGGGGCGAGATACGCAGTATTTT.

V is TRBV19 and J is TRBJ2-1, with 8 positions matching TRBD2. Losses at the gene ends were 5 bases for V and 3 bases for J; bases not matched to a gene: 3. Germline V CDR1 and CDR2: LNHDA, SQIVND (reference sequence). This CDR3 spans 14 amino acids. CDR3 in DNA: TGTGCCAGTAGTCCGGGGACTAGCTACAATGAGCAGTTCTTC. Translation: CASSPGTSYNEQFF.

The gene calls are TRBV6-5 and TRBJ2-3, with D perhaps matching TRBD1 (6 bases). The V and J ends lost 7 bases and 7 bases respectively, with 9 bases between them. The germline V gene has CDR1 MNHEY and CDR2 SVGAGI. The CDR3 contains 11 residues. The CDR3 sequence is CASTRGYTQYF. For the CDR3, the DNA is TGTGCCAGCACCAGGGGTTATACGCAGTATTTT.

This clonotype was picked up a small number of times. The rearrangement uses TRBV20-1 and TRBJ2-1, with a possible D match to TRBD2 (5 bases). CDR1 is DFQATT, CDR2 SNEGSKA, per germline (reference sequence). CDR3 length equals 12 residues. V dropped 3 bases and J dropped 10 bases, with 13 bases sitting between them. Here the CDR3 reads CSASTSGREQFF. The CDR3 DNA sequence: TGCAGTGCTAGTACAAGCGGTCGAGAGCAGTTCTTC.

This clonotype has at least ten counts. The gene calls are TRBV6-1 and TRBJ2-1; D might be TRBD1 or TRBD2, each matching 6 bases. V lost 3 bases to trimming and J lost 8 bases, with 14 bases between them. CDR1 is MNHNS, CDR2 SASEGT, per germline. The CDR3 covers 14 residues. Here the CDR3 reads CASSDLRGRHEQFF. The CDR3 DNA reads as TGTGCCAGCAGTGATCTTCGGGGGCGGCATGAGCAGTTCTTC.